The 5 T cell receptor beta chains in this list originate from one sample, sequenced in a study of beta chain features in type 1 diabetes. cDNA synthesis used the whole RNA isolate, giving expressed TCRB sequences. This table comes from immunoSEQ multiplex PCR, and its TCRdb copy is limited to in-frame clones, with some not included. The table has 900,000 or so clones, roughly 16% seen once; the top ten hold 0.023%. The sample was naive CD4+ T cells from blood. These receptors originate from a woman aged 18-35 years in good health.

This clone was detected a few times. The chain recombines TRBV25-1 with TRBJ1-4, with TRBD1 matching 7 bases. The CDR3 sequence is 15 residues long. Germline CDR1 and CDR2: MGHDK and SYGVNS. Trimming cost V 3 bases and J 3 bases; bases outside gene matches: 4. The CDR3, as DNA: TGTGCCAGCAGTGACCACAGGGGCGCTAATGAAAAACTGTTTTTT. Its translation is CASSDHRGANEKLFF.

The chain links TRBV7-2 to TRBJ1-2; D unresolved. V gave up 2 bases and J gave up 2 bases, with 3 bases separating them. The CDR3 spans 12 residues. CDR1 SGHTA and CDR2 FQGNSA come from the germline V gene. CDR3 sequence reads: CASSLKNYGYTF. The CDR3 nucleotides are TGTGCCAGCAGCTTAAAAAACTATGGCTACACCTTC.

This clone has a handful of counts. V and J are TRBV11-2 and TRBJ2-5; 7 nucleotides line up with TRBD2. CDR3 size: 15 residues. V gave up 1 base and J gave up 4 bases; unmatched junction bases: 6. CDR1 is SGHAT and CDR2 is FQNNGV in the germline V gene. Here the CDR3 reads CASSLAAGAPETQYF. CDR3 sequence (DNA): TGTGCCAGCAGCTTAGCGGCGGGAGCCCCAGAGACCCAGTACTTC.

In its sample, this clone was seen a few times. The gene calls are TRBV18 and TRBJ2-1; D uncertain. Deletions cut 0 bases from V and 5 bases from J, with 8 bases between. Looked up from germline, CDR1 is KGHSH and CDR2 is LQKENI. There are 14 residues in the CDR3. The CDR3 coding sequence is TGTGCCAGCTCACCACCTTCAGGACACAATGAGCAGTTCTTC. Its translation: CASSPPSGHNEQFF.

This clone was seen a few times. V gene TRBV7-2 combines with J gene TRBJ2-4; 7 positions agree with TRBD1. Trimming at V came to 6 bases and at J to 6 bases, leaving 8 bases not matched to a gene. CDR3 length: 14 amino acids. In germline, CDR1 is SGHTA, CDR2 FQGNSA. The CDR3 DNA is TGTGCCAGCAGGTACCGGGACAGAAGAAACATTCAGTACTTC. Translated: CASRYRDRRNIQYF.